This entry lists 16 T cell receptor beta chains sequenced from one sample in a study of CD8 T cells in ankylosing spondylitis (dated by TCRdb to the late 2010s). General conclusions and limits of the study: Blood from ankylosing spondylitis patients appeared to be characterized by a TCR beta motif composed of eight highly homologous amino acid variants.

These receptors' targets are unknown. Library prep was done by 5' RACE. Instrument on record: Illumina HiSeq 2500. TCRdb trimmed public reads at Q25 via fastp, called clones via MiXCR and kept in-frame beta chains. Merged by CDR3 protein, the rows form single entries marked with the most common genes and DNA. Counted in this sample were 450,000 to 550,000 distinct CDR3 sequences; approximately 5% of them appeared once. 3% to 4% of the sample is held by the ten biggest clonotypes. The sample comprised blood, either unsorted or a sorted T cell fraction (not recorded which). These TCRs come from a male donor with ankylosing spondylitis.

There are many counts of this clonotype. The V gene is TRBV6-1, the J gene TRBJ1-2; no definite D call. This CDR3 is built from 14 residues. Germline lookup yields CDR1 MNHNS and CDR2 SASEGT. The V gene lost 8 bases and the J gene lost 2 bases, with 15 bases spanning the gap. CDR3: CASETPGGNYGYTF. CDR3 coding DNA: TGTGCCAGCGAGACGCCGGGAGGAAACTATGGCTACACCTTC.

This clonotype has a count of ten or more. CDR3 DNA: TGCAGTGCTAGAGATGACAGAAACTATGGCTACACCTTC. It encodes CSARDDRNYGYTF. The chain links TRBV20-1 to TRBJ1-2; TRBD1 might be the D (5 bases). The CDR3 length is 13 residues. Looked up from germline, CDR1 is DFQATT and CDR2 is SNEGSKA (reference sequence). V was shortened by 0 bases and J by 2 bases, with 7 bases between the two germline ends.

This clonotype was seen ten or more times. The rearrangement joins TRBV7-8 to TRBJ1-1; D is unresolved. The CDR3 has 16 amino acids. V lost 5 bases, J lost 1 base, and 17 bases lay in between. Germline values: CDR1 SGHVS, CDR2 FQNEAQ. For the CDR3, the DNA is TGTGCCAGCAGCCAGACTGAGGTGTCCGAGAACACTGAAGCTTTCTTT. It encodes CASSQTEVSENTEAFF.

This clonotype was recorded many times. This chain joins TRBV3-1 and TRBJ1-1; TRBD1 might be the D (5 bases). From germline, CDR1 is LGHDT and CDR2 YNNKEL (reference sequence). The V and J ends lost 0 bases and 0 bases respectively, with 11 bases between them. The CDR3 is 16 amino acids. In DNA form, the CDR3 reads TGTGCCAGCAGCCAAGAACCGGGACGGATGAACACTGAAGCTTTCTTT. Protein: CASSQEPGRMNTEAFF.

The V call is TRBV20-1, the J call TRBJ2-3; 10 nucleotides align to TRBD2. Per the germline V gene, CDR1 is DFQATT and CDR2 is SNEGSKA (reference sequence). This CDR3 is 16 amino acids long. V gave up 3 bases and J gave up 2 bases; unmatched junction bases: 8. Here the CDR3 DNA reads TGCAGTGCTAGGGGGGCAACTAGCGGGATCACAGATACGCAGTATTTT. Protein sequence: CSARGATSGITDTQYF.

The table lists this clonotype with a few counts. The rearrangement uses TRBV28 and TRBJ2-1, with 7 bases lining up with TRBD1. The CDR3 sequence is 15 residues long. The germline V gene encodes CDR1 MDHEN and CDR2 SYDVKM. The ends lost 7 bases at V and 1 base at J; junction bases unmatched: 7. The CDR3 bases are TGTGCCAGCATCTCAAGGGGGCATTCCTACAATGAGCAGTTCTTC. Translation gives CASISRGHSYNEQFF.

The sample holds many counts of this clonotype. This chain links TRBV7-2 with TRBJ2-3; 8 bases are shared with TRBD2. CDR3 size: 15 residues. The junction had 9 bases not matched to a gene; V was cut back by 4 bases and J by 6 bases. Germline loops: CDR1 SGHTA, CDR2 FQGNSA. Written as DNA, the CDR3 is TGTGCCAGCAGCTACCGGCGGGAGGCCACTGATACGCAGTATTTT. Residues: CASSYRREATDTQYF.

This clonotype has only a few counts. The chain uses TRBV7-2 and TRBJ2-5, with 8 bases identical to TRBD1. The CDR3 runs 13 residues. Germline CDR1 reads SGHTA; CDR2 reads FQGNSA. The V and J ends lost 3 bases and 7 bases, in that order; junction bases with no gene match: 4. The CDR3 bases are TGTGCCAGCAGCTTGACAGGGGCTGGGACCCAGTACTTC. It is translated as CASSLTGAGTQYF.

This clonotype has at least ten counts. The V call is TRBV4-3, the J call TRBJ2-7, with 9 bases that match TRBD2. After removal of 1 base from V and 1 base from J, the junction contained 11 bases not matched to a gene. Germline CDR1 and CDR2: LGHNA and YSLEER. This CDR3 is 18 amino acids long. The CDR3 DNA reads TGCGCCAGCAGCCAAGGTCCTGTAGCGGGAGAATTGTCCTACGAGCAGTACTTC. Translating gives CASSQGPVAGELSYEQYF.

In its sample, this clonotype was seen many times. The gene calls are TRBV4-2 and TRBJ2-6; D perhaps matches TRBD1 (6 bases). CDR1 and CDR2 (germline): LGHNA, YNFKEQ. The CDR3 totals 17 residues. Deletions cut 1 base from V and 1 base from J, with 11 bases between. This CDR3 is CASSQGPTGSGANVLTF. Here the CDR3 DNA reads TGTGCCAGCAGCCAAGGTCCTACAGGGTCTGGGGCCAACGTCCTGACTTTC.

This clonotype was detected many times. V gene TRBV4-3 combines with J gene TRBJ2-4, with TRBD1 matching over 7 bases. The germline V gene has CDR1 LGHNA and CDR2 YSLEER. Unmatched junction bases numbered 13, after V lost 0 bases and J lost 2 bases. The CDR3 is 19 residues long. The CDR3: CASSQDPTGFPDPKNIQYF. DNA of the CDR3: TGCGCCAGCAGCCAAGATCCGACAGGGTTTCCTGATCCCAAAAACATTCAGTACTTC.

This rearrangement joins TRBV4-3 to TRBJ2-2; 9 nucleotides agree with TRBD1. This CDR3 has 20 residues. Germline-derived CDR1 and CDR2 are LGHNA and YSLEER. The J segment lost 4 bases and the V segment lost 4 bases, leaving 19 bases of the junction unmatched. The CDR3 region has the DNA TGCGCCAGCAGCCTCGAACCGGGACAGGGAAGTCGGGATGGCACCGGGGAGCTGTTTTTT. This sequence encodes CASSLEPGQGSRDGTGELFF.

This clonotype was counted at least ten times. The CDR3 here is CSAGPEGRVAFF. CDR3 nucleotide sequence: TGCAGTGCTGGGCCCGAGGGAAGAGTAGCTTTCTTT. The chain has TRBV20-1 and TRBJ1-1; D not certain. The CDR3 consists of 12 residues. Trimming left V 5 bases short and J 10 bases short, with 17 bases between. Germline-derived CDR1 and CDR2 are DFQATT and SNEGSKA (reference sequence).

This clonotype was recorded at least ten times. The chain carries TRBV20-1 and TRBJ1-2, with 10 bases fitting TRBD1. Unmatched junction bases numbered 8, after V lost 6 bases and J lost 4 bases. CDR3 length: 14 residues. The germline V gene has CDR1 DFQATT and CDR2 SNEGSKA (reference sequence). CDR3 nucleotide sequence: TGCAGTGCCCGAGTGGGACAGGGGACCTATGGCTACACCTTC. Translating gives CSARVGQGTYGYTF.

This clonotype was seen repeatedly, ten times or more. The V gene is TRBV4-3, the J gene TRBJ2-7; TRBD1 might be the D (5 bases). Between the trimmed V and J ends, which lost 1 base and 4 bases, there was a span of 11 bases. CDR3 length equals 14 residues. Germline CDR1 and CDR2: LGHNA and YSLEER. The CDR3 here is CASSQGTRTYEQYF. CDR3 DNA: TGCGCCAGCAGCCAAGGGACCCGGACATACGAGCAGTACTTC.

This clonotype has a count of ten or more. J is TRBJ2-7 and V is TRBV4-1, with D perhaps TRBD2 (7 bases). The CDR3 length is 14 residues. Germline CDR1 and CDR2: MGHRA and YSYEKL. Trimming shortened V by 3 bases and J by 3 bases, and 12 bases separated the two germline ends. Here the CDR3 reads CASSHGGPFYEQYF. The CDR3 DNA reads as TGCGCCAGCAGCCACGGGGGGCCGTTCTACGAGCAGTACTTC.